This TCR beta chain originates from a study of vaccination effects on CD4 cells after COVID-19. Across the whole study: The researchers cultured fewer than 2.5 million PBMC per well with 9.5 to 10 IU/ml IL-2 and approximately 10 ug/ml peptides. Study-wide results and caveats: There was marked clonal contraction among infection- and vaccine-induced clones late after vaccination.

Only in-frame clones appear in the TCRdb table, and some are missing; sequencing was by immunoSEQ multiplex PCR. The table shows roughly 68,000 clones, with 65% to 75% occurring only once. Following 10 days of culture, CD4+ T cells were isolated. According to PCR results, the person was infected with SARS-CoV-2 between March and December 2020. V lost 1 base and J lost 2, with 14 bases in between. Germline CDR1 LNHDA, CDR2 SQIVND (reference sequence). The CDR3 runs 16 residues. Worth noting for this clone: Its antigen is undetermined.

The V and J genes are TRBV19 and TRBJ2-5, with a possible D match to TRBD2 (6 bases). This clonotype was obtained from a human donor who had a prior SARS-CoV-2 infection. Sequenced here: CD4+ T cells from PBMCs cultured without peptide, sampled before COVID-19 vaccination. The CDR3 DNA sequence: TGTGCCAGTAGTATAGGAGTGGGAGGTATTCAAGAGACCCAGTACTTC. The encoded protein is CASSIGVGGIQETQYF. Full variable domain (rest looked up from reference TRBV19 and TRBJ2-5): DGGITQSPKYLFRKEGQNVTLSCEQNLNHDAMYWYRQDPGQGLRLIYYSQIVNDFQKGDIAEGYSVSREKKESFPLTVTSAQKNPTAFYLCASSIGVGGIQETQYFGPGTRLLVL.